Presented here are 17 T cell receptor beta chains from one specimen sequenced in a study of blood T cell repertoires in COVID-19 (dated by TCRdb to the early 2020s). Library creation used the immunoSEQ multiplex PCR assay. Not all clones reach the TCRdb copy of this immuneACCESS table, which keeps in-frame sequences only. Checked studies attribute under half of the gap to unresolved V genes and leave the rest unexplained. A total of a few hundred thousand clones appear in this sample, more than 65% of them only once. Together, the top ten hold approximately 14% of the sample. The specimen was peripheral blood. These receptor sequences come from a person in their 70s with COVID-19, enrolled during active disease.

This CDR3 reads CASSDSFVGELFF. The CDR3 DNA reads as TGTGCCAGCAGCGACAGTTTCGTCGGGGAGCTGTTTTTT. This chain links TRBV7-3 with TRBJ2-2, with D possibly being TRBD1 (5 bases). The CDR3 consists of 13 residues. V dropped 5 bases and J dropped 7 bases, with 11 bases sitting between them. CDR1 is SGHTA, CDR2 FQGTGA, per germline.

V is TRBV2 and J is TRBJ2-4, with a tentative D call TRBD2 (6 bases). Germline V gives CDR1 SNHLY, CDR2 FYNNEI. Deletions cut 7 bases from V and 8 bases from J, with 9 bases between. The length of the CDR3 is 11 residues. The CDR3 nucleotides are TGTGCCAGCACTGGGGAGGACATTCAGTACTTC. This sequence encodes CASTGEDIQYF.

The CDR3 reads CASERDRVGGEQFF. CDR3 sequence (DNA): TGTGCCAGTGAGAGGGACAGGGTCGGAGGTGAGCAGTTCTTC. J is TRBJ2-1 and V is TRBV11-1; TRBD1 matches 9 bases. CDR3 length: 14 amino acids. Per germline, CDR1 SGHAT and CDR2 FQDESV (reference sequence). Germline trimming cut 9 bases from V and 9 bases from J; bases unmatched to any gene: 12.

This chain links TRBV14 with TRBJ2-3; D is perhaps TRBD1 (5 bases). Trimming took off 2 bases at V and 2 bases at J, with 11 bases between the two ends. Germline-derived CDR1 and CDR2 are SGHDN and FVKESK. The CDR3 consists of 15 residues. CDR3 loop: CASSQRMGPTDTQYF. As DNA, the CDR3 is TGTGCCAGCAGCCAAAGGATGGGGCCCACAGATACGCAGTATTTT.

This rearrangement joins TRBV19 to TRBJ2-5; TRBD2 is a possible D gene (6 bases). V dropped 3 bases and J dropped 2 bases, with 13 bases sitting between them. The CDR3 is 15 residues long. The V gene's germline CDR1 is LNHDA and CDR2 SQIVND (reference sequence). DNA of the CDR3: TGTGCCAGTAGTATTAGGGTAGCGGTTCAAGAGACCCAGTACTTC. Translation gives CASSIRVAVQETQYF.

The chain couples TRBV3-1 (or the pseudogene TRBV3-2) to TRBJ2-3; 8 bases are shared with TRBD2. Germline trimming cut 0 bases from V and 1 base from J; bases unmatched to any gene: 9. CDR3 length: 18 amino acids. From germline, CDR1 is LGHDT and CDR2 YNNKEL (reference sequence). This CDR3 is CASSQDRSGGGGTDTQYF. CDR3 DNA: TGTGCCAGCAGCCAAGATCGCTCGGGGGGGGGAGGCACAGATACGCAGTATTTT.

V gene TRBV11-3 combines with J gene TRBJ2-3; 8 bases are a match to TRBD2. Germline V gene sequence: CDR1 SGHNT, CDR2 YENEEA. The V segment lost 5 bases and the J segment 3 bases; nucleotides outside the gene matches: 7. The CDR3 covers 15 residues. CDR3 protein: CASSAGGAGTDTQYF. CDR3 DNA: TGTGCCAGCAGCGCCGGGGGGGCCGGGACAGATACGCAGTATTTT.

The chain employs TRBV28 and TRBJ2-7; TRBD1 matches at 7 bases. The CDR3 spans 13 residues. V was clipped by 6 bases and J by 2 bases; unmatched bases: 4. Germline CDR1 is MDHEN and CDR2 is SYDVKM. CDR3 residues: CASRRQGTYEQYF. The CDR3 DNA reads TGTGCCAGCAGACGACAGGGCACCTACGAGCAGTACTTC.

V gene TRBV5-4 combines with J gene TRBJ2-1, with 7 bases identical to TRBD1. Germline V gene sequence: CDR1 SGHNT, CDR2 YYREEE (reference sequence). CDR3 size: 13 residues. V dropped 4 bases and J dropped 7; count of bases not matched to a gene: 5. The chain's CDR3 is CASSTPRGNEQFF. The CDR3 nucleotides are TGTGCCAGCAGCACGCCCAGGGGGAATGAGCAGTTCTTC.

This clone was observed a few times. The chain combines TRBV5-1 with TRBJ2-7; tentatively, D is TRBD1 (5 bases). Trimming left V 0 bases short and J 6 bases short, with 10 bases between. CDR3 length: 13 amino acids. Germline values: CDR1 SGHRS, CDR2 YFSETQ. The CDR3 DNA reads TGCGCCAGCAGCTTGGTTGGGGCCGGCGAGCAGTACTTC. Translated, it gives CASSLVGAGEQYF.

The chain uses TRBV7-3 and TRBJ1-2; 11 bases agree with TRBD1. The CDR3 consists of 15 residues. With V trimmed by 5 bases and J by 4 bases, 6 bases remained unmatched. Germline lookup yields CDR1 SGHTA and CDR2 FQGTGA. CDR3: CASSGTGGSIYGYTF. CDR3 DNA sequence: TGTGCCAGCAGCGGGACAGGGGGGTCGATCTATGGCTACACCTTC.

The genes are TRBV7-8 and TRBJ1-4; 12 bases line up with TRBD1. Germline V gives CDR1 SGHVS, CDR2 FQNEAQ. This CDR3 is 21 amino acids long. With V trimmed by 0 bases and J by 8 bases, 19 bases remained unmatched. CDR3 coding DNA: TGTGCCAGCAGCTTAGCTGGTAGGGGTGGGACAGGGGGCACCCGAGGAGAAAAACTGTTTTTT. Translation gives CASSLAGRGGTGGTRGEKLFF. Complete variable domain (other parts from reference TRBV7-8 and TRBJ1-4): GAGVSQSPRYKVAKRGQDVALRCDPISGHVSLFWYQQALGQGPEFLTYFQNEAQLDKSGLPSDRFFAERPEGSVSTLKIQRTQQEDSAVYLCASSLAGRGGTGGTRGEKLFFGSGTQLSVL.

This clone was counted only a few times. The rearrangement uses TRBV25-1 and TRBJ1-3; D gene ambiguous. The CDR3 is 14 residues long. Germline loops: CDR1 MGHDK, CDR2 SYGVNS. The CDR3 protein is CAAARAGSGNTIYF. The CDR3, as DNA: TGTGCTGCCGCGCGGGCGGGTAGTGGAAACACCATATATTTT.

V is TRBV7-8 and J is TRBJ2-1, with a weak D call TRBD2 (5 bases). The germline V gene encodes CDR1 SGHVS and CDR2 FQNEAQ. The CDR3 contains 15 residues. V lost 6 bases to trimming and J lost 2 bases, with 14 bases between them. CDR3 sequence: CASSWSGMAYNEQFF. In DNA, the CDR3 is TGTGCCAGCAGTTGGTCGGGAATGGCCTACAATGAGCAGTTCTTC.

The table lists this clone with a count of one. In nucleotides, the CDR3 is TGTGCCAGCAGCGTAGAGCAGGGGAGATATGGCTACACCTTC. Protein sequence: CASSVEQGRYGYTF. This chain links TRBV9 with TRBJ1-2, with D tentatively TRBD1 (6 bases). CDR3 length equals 14 residues. V gave up 0 bases and J gave up 5 bases, with 11 bases separating them. CDR1 is SGDLS, CDR2 YYNGEE, per germline.

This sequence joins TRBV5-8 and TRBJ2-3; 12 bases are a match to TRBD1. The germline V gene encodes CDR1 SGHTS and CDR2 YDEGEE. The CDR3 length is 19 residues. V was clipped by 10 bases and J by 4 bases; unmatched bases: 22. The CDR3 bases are TGTGCCGACACGGGATCGGGACAGGGGGCGATCCGTCTCGCAGATACGCAGTATTTT. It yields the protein CADTGSGQGAIRLADTQYF. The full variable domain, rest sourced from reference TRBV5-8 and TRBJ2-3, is EAGVTQSPTHLIKTRGQQATLRCSPISGHTSVYWYQQALGLGLQFLLWYDEGEERNRGNFPPRFSGRQFPNYSSELNVNALELEDSALYLCADTGSGQGAIRLADTQYFGPGTRLTVL.

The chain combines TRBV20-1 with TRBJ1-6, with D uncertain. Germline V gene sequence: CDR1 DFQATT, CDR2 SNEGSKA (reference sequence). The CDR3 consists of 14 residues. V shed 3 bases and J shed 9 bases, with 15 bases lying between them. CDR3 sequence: CSASIGRAGSPLHF. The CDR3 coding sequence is TGCAGTGCTAGTATCGGGAGAGCAGGTTCACCCCTCCACTTT.